This is a list of T cell receptor beta chains from one sample in a study of blood T cells in healthy people across ages. TCRdb fed the 5' RACE reads into MiXCR, producing one record per CDR3 protein. Seen here are 600,000 to 850,000 distinct CDR3 sequences, around a quarter observed once, and the top ten hold 9.4%. This sample was shared with a second study, whose subject was T cells of mothers and their children.

What was sequenced was blood. The receptors come from a boy aged 5 to 17 in good health. The CDR3 runs from the conserved cysteine through the conserved F or W. Fields, in order: D gene, J gene, V gene, clone size, CDR3 protein, CDR3 DNA. D genes are given only for firm matches. Clone size is stated in some rows and not others, as once, few, many or a class when expanded.

D: NA; J: TRBJ2-7; V: TRBV10-3; size: NA; CDR3: CAISESLRQLPYEQYF; DNA: TGTGCCATCAGTGAGTCTCTTCGGCAGCTCCCCTACGAGCAGTACTTC
D: NA; J: TRBJ2-7; V: TRBV6-2/TRBV6-3; size: NA; CDR3: CASSSRTPYEQYF; DNA: TGTGCCAGCAGCTCCCGGACCCCCTACGAGCAGTACTTC
D: NA; J: TRBJ2-2; V: TRBV28; size: NA; CDR3: CASSLQANTGELFF; DNA: TGTGCCAGCAGTTTACAGGCGAACACCGGGGAGCTGTTTTTT
D: TRBD2; J: TRBJ2-1; V: TRBV20-1; size: few; CDR3: CSAPLAGGLNEQFF; DNA: TGCAGTGCGCCGCTAGCGGGAGGGTTGAATGAGCAGTTCTTC
D: NA; J: TRBJ2-3; V: TRBV7-2; size: NA; CDR3: CASSRNPSTDTQYF; DNA: TGTGCCAGCAGCCGGAACCCTAGCACAGATACGCAGTATTTT
D: TRBD2; J: TRBJ2-5; V: TRBV6-6; size: NA; CDR3: CASSYESGRAWETQYF; DNA: TGTGCCAGCAGTTATGAGAGCGGGAGGGCCTGGGAGACCCAGTACTTC
D: TRBD1; J: TRBJ2-3; V: TRBV7-6; size: NA; CDR3: CANSRPDDRGRTDTQYF; DNA: TGTGCCAACAGCCGACCCGACGACAGGGGTAGGACAGATACGCAGTATTTT
D: NA; J: TRBJ2-5; V: TRBV7-3; size: few; CDR3: CASSSPGTTQETQYF; DNA: TGTGCCAGCAGCTCGCCCGGGACGACCCAAGAGACCCAGTACTTC
D: NA; J: TRBJ1-2; V: TRBV25-1; size: NA; CDR3: CASSEYRAWGYTF; DNA: TGTGCCAGCAGTGAATATAGGGCGTGGGGCTACACCTTC
D: TRBD1; J: TRBJ1-2; V: TRBV7-9; size: NA; CDR3: CTSSLESGTGDNGYTF; DNA: TGTACCAGCAGCTTAGAATCCGGGACAGGGGATAATGGCTACACCTTC
D: NA; J: TRBJ1-4; V: TRBV6-2/TRBV6-3; size: few; CDR3: CASSNGQRNEKLFF; DNA: TGTGCCAGCAGTAACGGACAGAGAAATGAAAAACTGTTTTTT
D: NA; J: TRBJ1-1; V: TRBV29-1; size: NA; CDR3: CSVEGDVSSWKTFF; DNA: TGCAGCGTTGAGGGTGATGTATCTTCTTGGAAAACTTTCTTT
D: NA; J: TRBJ1-1; V: TRBV10-3; size: NA; CDR3: CAISDTGNTEAFF; DNA: TGTGCCATCAGTGACACAGGTAACACTGAAGCTTTCTTT
D: NA; J: TRBJ2-4; V: TRBV12-3/TRBV12-4; size: NA; CDR3: CATGPRIHIQYF; DNA: TGTGCCACCGGACCGCGGATACACATTCAGTACTTC
D: TRBD1; J: TRBJ1-1; V: TRBV4-2; size: NA; CDR3: CASSQRGQGNTEAFF; DNA: TGTGCCAGCAGCCAGCGGGGACAGGGGAACACTGAAGCTTTCTTT
D: NA; J: TRBJ2-5; V: TRBV6-1; size: once; CDR3: CASRPGSVETQYF; DNA: TGTGCCAGCAGGCCAGGATCAGTAGAGACCCAGTACTTC
D: NA; J: TRBJ2-4; V: TRBV28; size: NA; CDR3: CASSLPEGDLAKNIQYF; DNA: TGTGCCAGCAGTTTACCTGAAGGGGATCTAGCCAAAAACATTCAGTACTTC
D: NA; J: TRBJ2-5; V: TRBV3-1; size: NA; CDR3: CASSQVYGIQETQYF; DNA: TGTGCCAGCAGCCAAGTTTACGGGATCCAAGAGACCCAGTACTTC